This T cell receptor (beta chain) was retrieved from a study of blood T cells in healthy people across ages. Deletions cut 4 bases from V and 5 bases from J, with 16 bases between. The CDR3 sequence is 15 residues long. The germline V gene encodes CDR1 LGHDT and CDR2 YNNKEL (reference sequence). Sample-barcoded 5' priming and a J-beta primer mix drove a second PCR of roughly 6 to 12 cycles. In TCRdb, the 5' RACE reads were re-called with MiXCR into one record per CDR3 protein. The sample gives 800,000 or so distinct CDR3 sequences, approximately 25% of which show up once; more than 3% is in the top ten. Russia was home to the donors, healthy Caucasian individuals aged roughly 6 to 95. These records were also assigned to another study, of T cells of mothers and their children.

This chain joins TRBV3-1 and TRBJ2-3, with a tentative D call TRBD2 (6 bases). Sequenced: blood. The TCR originated in a boy between 5 and 17 years old in good health. The CDR3 region has the DNA TGTGCCAGCAGCCCTGACATAGCGGCGGTAGATACGCAGTATTTT. Translated, it gives CASSPDIAAVDTQYF.